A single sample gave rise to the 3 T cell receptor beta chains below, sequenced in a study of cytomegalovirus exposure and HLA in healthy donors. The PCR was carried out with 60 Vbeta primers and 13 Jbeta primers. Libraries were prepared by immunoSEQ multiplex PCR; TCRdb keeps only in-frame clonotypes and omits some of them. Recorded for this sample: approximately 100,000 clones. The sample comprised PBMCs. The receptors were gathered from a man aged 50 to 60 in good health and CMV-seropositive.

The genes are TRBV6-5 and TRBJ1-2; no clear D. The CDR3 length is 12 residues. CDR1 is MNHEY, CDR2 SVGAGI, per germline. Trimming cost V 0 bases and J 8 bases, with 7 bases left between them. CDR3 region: CASSYSGRGYTF. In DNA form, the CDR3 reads TGTGCCAGCAGTTACTCGGGGAGGGGCTACACCTTC.

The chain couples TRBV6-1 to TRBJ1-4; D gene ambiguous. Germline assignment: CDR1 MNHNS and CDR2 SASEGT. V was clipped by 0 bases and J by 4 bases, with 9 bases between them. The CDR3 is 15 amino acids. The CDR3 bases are TGTGCCAGCAGTGAAGCCCCACAGTATAATGAAAAACTGTTTTTT. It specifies CASSEAPQYNEKLFF.

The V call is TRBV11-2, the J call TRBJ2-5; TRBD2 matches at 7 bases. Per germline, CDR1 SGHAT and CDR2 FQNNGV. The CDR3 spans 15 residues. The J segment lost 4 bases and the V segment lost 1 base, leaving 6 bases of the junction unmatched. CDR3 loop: CASSLAGGGGETQYF. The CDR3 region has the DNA TGTGCCAGCAGCTTAGCGGGAGGAGGAGGAGAGACCCAGTACTTC.